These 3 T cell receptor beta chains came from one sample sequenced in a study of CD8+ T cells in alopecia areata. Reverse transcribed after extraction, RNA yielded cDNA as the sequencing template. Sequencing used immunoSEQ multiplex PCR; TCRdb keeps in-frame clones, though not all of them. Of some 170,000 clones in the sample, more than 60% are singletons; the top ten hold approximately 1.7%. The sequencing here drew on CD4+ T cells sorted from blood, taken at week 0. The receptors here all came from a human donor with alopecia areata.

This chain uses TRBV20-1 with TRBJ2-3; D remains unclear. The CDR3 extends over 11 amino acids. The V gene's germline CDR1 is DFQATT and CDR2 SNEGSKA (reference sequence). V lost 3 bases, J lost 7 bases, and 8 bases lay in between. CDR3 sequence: CSARSSHTQYF. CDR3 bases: TGCAGTGCTAGGAGCTCGCATACGCAGTATTTT.

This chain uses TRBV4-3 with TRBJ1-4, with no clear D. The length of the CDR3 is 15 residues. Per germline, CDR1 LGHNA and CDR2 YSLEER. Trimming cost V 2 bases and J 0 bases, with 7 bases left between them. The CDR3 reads CASSQRMSTNEKLFF. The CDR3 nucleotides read TGCGCCAGCAGCCAACGGATGTCAACTAATGAAAAACTGTTTTTT.

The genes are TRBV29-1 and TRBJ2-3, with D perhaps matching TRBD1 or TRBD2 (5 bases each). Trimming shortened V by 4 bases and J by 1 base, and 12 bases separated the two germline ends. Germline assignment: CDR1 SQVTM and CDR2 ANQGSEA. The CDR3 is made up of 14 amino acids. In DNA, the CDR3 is TGCAGCGTTGTTCGGCTGGGGGGCACAGATACGCAGTATTTT. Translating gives CSVVRLGGTDTQYF.